A selection of T cell receptor beta chains follows, all from one sample in a study of blood T cell repertoires in COVID-19. Sequenced by immunoSEQ multiplex PCR; TCRdb stores in-frame clones only, minus some. This sample yields tens of thousands of clones, of which around 78% are seen a single time; 9.5% to 12% belongs to the top ten. Sequenced: peripheral blood. Receptor source: a human donor in a cohort sampled during active COVID-19. The CDR3 runs from the conserved cysteine through the conserved F or W. Each record gives: J gene, D gene, V gene, clone size, CDR3 DNA, CDR3 protein. The D gene is left open where the match is weak. Part of the rows lack a size; the others show once, few, many or a class for expanded clones.

>TRBJ2-2|TRBD2|TRBV2|-
TGTGCCAGCAGTATTAGTCCTAGCGGAAACACCGGGGAGCTGTTTTTT
CASSISPSGNTGELFF
>TRBJ1-2|-|TRBV6-2/TRBV6-3|few
TGTGCCAGCAGTGGGGGACACTCAAGCTATGGCTACACCTTC
CASSGGHSSYGYTF
>TRBJ1-6|TRBD1|TRBV7-7|-
TGTGCTAGCAGCTTTAACCAGAGACAGGGACAATCCCATAATTCACCCCTCCACTTT
CASSFNQRQGQSHNSPLHF
>TRBJ1-1|-|TRBV18|-
TGTGCCAGCTCAAACAGGTTGAACACTGAAGCTTTCTTT
CASSNRLNTEAFF
>TRBJ1-6|-|TRBV4-1|-
TGCGCCAGCAGCCAAAGAGGGCTTAATTCACCCCTCCACTTT
CASSQRGLNSPLHF
>TRBJ1-1|-|TRBV30|-
TGTGCCTGGACCATGGGACACCGGAACACTGAAGCTTTCTTT
CAWTMGHRNTEAFF
>TRBJ2-3|TRBD2|TRBV9|-
TGTGCCAGCAGCGTAGATAGCGGGAGGGCAACAGATACGCAGTATTTT
CASSVDSGRATDTQYF
>TRBJ1-5|TRBD1|TRBV28|few
TGTGCCAGCAGGGTGACAGGGGATTATAGCAATCAGCCCCAGCATTTT
CASRVTGDYSNQPQHF
>TRBJ1-5|-|TRBV28|-
TGTGCCAGCCGCGGGACGAGAAGATGGGATAGCAATCAGCCCCAGCATTTT
CASRGTRRWDSNQPQHF
>TRBJ2-6|TRBD1|TRBV7-2|-
TGTGCCAGCAGCTTCGGGACAGACAACGTCCTGACTTTC
CASSFGTDNVLTF
>TRBJ2-3|-|TRBV7-9|-
TGTGCCAGCAGCTTGAGGGGGAGTAGGTTCACAGATACGCAGTATTTT
CASSLRGSRFTDTQYF
>TRBJ2-2|-|TRBV3-1/TRBV3-2|few
TGTGCCAGCACCTCTAGGTTAGCGGTCACCGGGGAGCTGTTTTTT
CASTSRLAVTGELFF
>TRBJ1-5|-|TRBV25-1|-
TGTGCCAGCAGTGGGGGAGGTCCCCAGCATTTT
CASSGGGPQHF
>TRBJ2-1|-|TRBV9|-
TGTGCCAGCAGCATTCAGGGCTCCTACAATGAGCAGTTCTTC
CASSIQGSYNEQFF
>TRBJ2-3|-|TRBV30|-
TGTGCCTGGAGTGCCGGGACTTTTAGCACAGATACGCAGTATTTT
CAWSAGTFSTDTQYF
>TRBJ1-1|TRBD1|TRBV5-4|-
TGTGCCAGCAGCCCCACAGGGGGATCCGGGGGTTGGACTGAAGCTTTCTTT
CASSPTGGSGGWTEAFF
>TRBJ2-1|TRBD1|TRBV3-1/TRBV3-2|-
TGTGCCAGCAGCCACGGACAGGGCTACAATGAGCAGTTCTTC
CASSHGQGYNEQFF
>TRBJ1-1|-|TRBV7-2|few
TGTGCCAGCAGTTCCATTTGGGGGGTCGGGACTGAAGCTTTCTTT
CASSSIWGVGTEAFF
>TRBJ2-1|TRBD1|TRBV7-9|-
TGTGCCAGCAGCTTAGACGGACAGGGGGATGAGCAGTTCTTC
CASSLDGQGDEQFF
>TRBJ2-1|TRBD1|TRBV3-1/TRBV3-2|-
TGTGCCAGCAGCCTAAAACCGGGACAGGGGGCAAGGAATGAGCAGTTCTTC
CASSLKPGQGARNEQFF
>TRBJ2-7|TRBD1|TRBV18|-
TGTGCCAGCTCACCGGGGGACAGGGGTTACGAGCAGTACTTC
CASSPGDRGYEQYF
>TRBJ1-3|-|TRBV28|-
TGTGCCAGCAGCGCAACTTACAGGGGAAACACCATATATTTT
CASSATYRGNTIYF
>TRBJ2-7|TRBD1|TRBV9|-
TGTGCCAGCAGCGTAGTAGGGGACAGCTCCTACGAGCAGTACTTC
CASSVVGDSSYEQYF
>TRBJ2-7|-|TRBV5-1|-
TGCGCCAGCAGCTTGTACCAGGGGATGAACGAGCAGTACTTC
CASSLYQGMNEQYF
>TRBJ1-1|-|TRBV11-2|once
TGTGCCAGCAGCTTAGGCCCTTTGTTGGCGGCTGGCACTGAAGCTTTCTTT
CASSLGPLLAAGTEAFF
>TRBJ1-2|-|TRBV19|-
TGTGCCAGTAGTTCGAGCTCGGTGGACTATGGCTACACCTTC
CASSSSSVDYGYTF
>TRBJ1-1|TRBD1|TRBV5-1|-
TGCGCCAGCAGCTTAGACAGGGGGCAAACTGAAGCTTTCTTT
CASSLDRGQTEAFF
>TRBJ2-1|TRBD2|TRBV6-2/TRBV6-3|-
TGTGCCAGCAGTTACTTCCTGACTAGCGGGGAGCACAATGAGCAGTTCTTC
CASSYFLTSGEHNEQFF
>TRBJ1-4|-|TRBV28|-
TGTGCCGAGAGGGGGGGGATGAGGGAAAAACTGTTTTTT
CAERGGMREKLFF
>TRBJ2-3|-|TRBV4-1|-
TGCGCCAGCAGCCCCCGAGTGGTTGCAGGGGACTATGTGAGGGATACGCAGTATTTT
CASSPRVVAGDYVRDTQYF
>TRBJ2-5|-|TRBV2|-
TGTGCCAGCACTGGCCAGTACCAAGAGACCCAGTACTTC
CASTGQYQETQYF
>TRBJ2-1|TRBD2|TRBV5-6|-
TGTGCCAGCAGCTTGTTAGCGGGGGGACCGGGTGAGCAGTTCTTC
CASSLLAGGPGEQFF
>TRBJ1-5|TRBD1|TRBV4-3|-
TGCGCCAGCAGCCAAGATGGACAGGATAATCAGCCCCAGCATTTT
CASSQDGQDNQPQHF
>TRBJ2-5|TRBD2|TRBV2|-
TGTGCCAGCAGGGACCTCGGGACTAGCATCCAAGAGACCCAGTACTTC
CASRDLGTSIQETQYF
>TRBJ2-7|TRBD1|TRBV4-2|few
TGTGCCAGCAGTCGGATTGTCGGACAGGCCGGGGACGAGCAGTACTTC
CASSRIVGQAGDEQYF
>TRBJ2-7|-|TRBV12-3/TRBV12-4|-
TGTGCCAGCAGTTTCTCCTCCTCCTACGAGCAGTACTTC
CASSFSSSYEQYF
>TRBJ1-5|-|TRBV2|few
TGTGCCAGCAGGGAGACAGGACCCCAGCATTTT
CASRETGPQHF
>TRBJ2-1|TRBD1|TRBV7-9|few
TGTGCCAGCAGCGGGCCGGGACAGGATTTCAATGAGCAGTTCTTC
CASSGPGQDFNEQFF
>TRBJ2-3|-|TRBV7-8|-
TGTGCCAGCAGCCCCCGGGGGGCTCGGCTAGCTGCAGATACGCAGTATTTT
CASSPRGARLAADTQYF
>TRBJ1-1|TRBD1|TRBV29-1|-
TGCAGCGTTGACCTATTCCCGGGACAGGGTGTGAACACTGAAGCTTTCTTT
CSVDLFPGQGVNTEAFF
>TRBJ1-1|-|TRBV5-1|-
TGCGCCAGCAGCTCGGGGGGAGGGTTGTTCACTGAAGCTTTCTTT
CASSSGGGLFTEAFF
>TRBJ1-2|TRBD1|TRBV29-1|-
TGCAGCGTTTCGGGACAGGGTGACTATGGCTACACCTTC
CSVSGQGDYGYTF
>TRBJ2-5|-|TRBV7-2|-
TGTGCCAGCAGCTTAGGTGTCAGTACGGAGACCCAGTACTTC
CASSLGVSTETQYF
>TRBJ2-3|-|TRBV10-2|-
TGCGCCAGCAGTGATTTAGCGGATAGCACAGATACGCAGTATTTT
CASSDLADSTDTQYF
>TRBJ2-7|-|TRBV19|-
TGTGCCAGTAGTGATCCAGGGGTCGACAGGTCCTACGAGCAGTACTTC
CASSDPGVDRSYEQYF
>TRBJ1-6|-|TRBV2|-
TGTGCCAGCAGTGGCCAGGAAAATTCACCCCTCCACTTT
CASSGQENSPLHF
>TRBJ2-7|-|TRBV5-1|-
TGCGCCAGCAGCCCTGGGGAGTTCTCCTACGAGCAGTACTTC
CASSPGEFSYEQYF
>TRBJ2-1|-|TRBV5-1|-
TGCGCCAGCAGCAGCGGAGCGGTCGATGAGCAGTTCTTC
CASSSGAVDEQFF
>TRBJ1-5|-|TRBV7-9|-
TGTGCCAGCAGTCAAGCGGGTAGTGGCAATCAGCCCCAGCATTTT
CASSQAGSGNQPQHF
>TRBJ1-5|TRBD1|TRBV5-1|few
TGCGCCAGCAGCTTGGGACAGGGGGGACAGCCCCAGCATTTT
CASSLGQGGQPQHF
>TRBJ1-2|-|TRBV5-4|-
TGTGCCAGCAGCACGGCTAACTATGGCTACACCTTC
CASSTANYGYTF